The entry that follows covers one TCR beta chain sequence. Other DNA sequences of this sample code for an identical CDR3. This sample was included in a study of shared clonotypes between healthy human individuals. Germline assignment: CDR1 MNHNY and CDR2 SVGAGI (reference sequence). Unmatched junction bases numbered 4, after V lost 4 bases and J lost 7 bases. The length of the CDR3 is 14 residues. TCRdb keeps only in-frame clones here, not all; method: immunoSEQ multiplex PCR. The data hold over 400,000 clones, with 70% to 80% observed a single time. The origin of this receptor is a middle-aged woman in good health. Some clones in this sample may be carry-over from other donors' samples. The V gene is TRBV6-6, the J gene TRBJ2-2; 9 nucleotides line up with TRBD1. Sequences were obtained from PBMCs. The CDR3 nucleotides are TGTGCCAGCAGTTTACAGGGGGCGAGCGGGGAGCTGTTTTTT. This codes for CASSLQGASGELFF.